This TCR beta chain was found in a study of CD8 T cells in ankylosing spondylitis. As for this clonotype: Antigen unknown.

TCRdb analysed the 5' RACE reads with MiXCR anew, one entry per CDR3 protein. The sample comprises 150,000 to 200,000 distinct CDR3 sequences, around 18% of which are singletons, and around 7.6% rests with the top ten. Whole-study results and caveats: Blood of patients with ankylosing spondylitis appeared to be characterized by a TCR beta motif of several highly homologous variants.

The TCR comes from a male donor with ankylosing spondylitis or in good health (not recorded which). Sequencing was performed on blood, either unsorted or a sorted T cell fraction (not recorded which).

The CDR3 reads CASSAGVEQFF. In nucleotides, the CDR3 is TGTGCCAGCTCAGCGGGAGTTGAGCAGTTCTTC. The V gene is TRBV18, the J gene TRBJ2-1; 7 bases agree with TRBD2. The V gene's germline CDR1 is KGHSH and CDR2 LQKENI. Germline trimming cut 5 bases from V and 9 bases from J; bases unmatched to any gene: 1. The CDR3 totals 11 residues. Looking up the rest from reference TRBV18 and TRBJ2-1 gives the full variable domain: NAGVMQNPRHLVRRRGQEARLRCSPMKGHSHVYWYRQLPEEGLKFMVYLQKENIIDESGMPKERFSAEFPKEGPSILRIQQVVRGDSAAYFCASSAGVEQFFGPGTRLTVL.